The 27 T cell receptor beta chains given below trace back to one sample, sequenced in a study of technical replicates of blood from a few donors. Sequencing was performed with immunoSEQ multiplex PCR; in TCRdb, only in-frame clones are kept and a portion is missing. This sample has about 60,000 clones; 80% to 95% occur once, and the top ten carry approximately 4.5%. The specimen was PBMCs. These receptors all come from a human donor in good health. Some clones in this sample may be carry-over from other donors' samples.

The CDR3 here is CASSLSQGSEQYF. The CDR3 DNA reads TGTGCCAGCAGCTTAAGCCAGGGGAGCGAGCAGTACTTC. The chain joins TRBV7-7 to TRBJ2-7, with TRBD1 as a possible D gene (6 bases). CDR1 is SSHAT and CDR2 is FNYEAQ in the germline V gene (reference sequence). This CDR3 is 13 amino acids long. Trimming removed 2 bases at V and 6 bases at J, with 11 bases between.

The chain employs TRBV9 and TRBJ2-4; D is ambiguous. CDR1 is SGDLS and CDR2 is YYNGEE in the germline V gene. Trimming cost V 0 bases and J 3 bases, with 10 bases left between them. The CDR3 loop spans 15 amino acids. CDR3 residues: CASSVDTDFKNIQYF. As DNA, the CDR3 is TGTGCCAGCAGCGTAGACACAGATTTCAAAAACATTCAGTACTTC.

The CDR3 protein is CASSIIAGGNEQFF. CDR3 sequence (DNA): TGTGCCAGTAGTATAATAGCGGGGGGTAATGAGCAGTTCTTC. The chain has TRBV19 and TRBJ2-1; 10 nucleotides agree with TRBD2. The CDR3 runs to 14 residues. CDR1 is LNHDA and CDR2 is SQIVND in the germline V gene (reference sequence). Trimming at V came to 2 bases and at J to 7 bases, leaving 2 bases not matched to a gene.

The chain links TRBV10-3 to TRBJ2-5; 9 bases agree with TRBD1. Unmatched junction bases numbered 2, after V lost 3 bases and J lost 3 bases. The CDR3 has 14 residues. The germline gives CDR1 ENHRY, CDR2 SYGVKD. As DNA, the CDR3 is TGTGCCATCAGTGACAGGACAGGGGAAGAGACCCAGTACTTC. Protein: CAISDRTGEETQYF.

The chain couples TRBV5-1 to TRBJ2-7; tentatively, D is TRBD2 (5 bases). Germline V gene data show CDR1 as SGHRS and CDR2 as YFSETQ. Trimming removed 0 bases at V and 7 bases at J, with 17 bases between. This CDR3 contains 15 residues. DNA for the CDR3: TGCGCCAGCAGCTTGGGAATCGGGGTAGTATGGGAGCAGTACTTC. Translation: CASSLGIGVVWEQYF.

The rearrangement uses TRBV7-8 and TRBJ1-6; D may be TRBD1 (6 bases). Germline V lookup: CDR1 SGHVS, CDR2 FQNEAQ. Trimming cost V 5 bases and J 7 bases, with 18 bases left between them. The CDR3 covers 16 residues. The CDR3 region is CASSTDGGFLNSPLHF. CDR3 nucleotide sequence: TGTGCCAGCAGCACTGATGGGGGCTTCCTAAATTCACCCCTCCACTTT.

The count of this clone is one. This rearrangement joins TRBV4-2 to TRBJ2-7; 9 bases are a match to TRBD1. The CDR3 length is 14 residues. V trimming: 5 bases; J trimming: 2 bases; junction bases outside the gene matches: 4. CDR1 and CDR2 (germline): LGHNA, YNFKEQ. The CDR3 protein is CASSSGTGTYEQYF. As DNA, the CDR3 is TGTGCCAGCAGCTCCGGGACAGGGACCTACGAGCAGTACTTC.

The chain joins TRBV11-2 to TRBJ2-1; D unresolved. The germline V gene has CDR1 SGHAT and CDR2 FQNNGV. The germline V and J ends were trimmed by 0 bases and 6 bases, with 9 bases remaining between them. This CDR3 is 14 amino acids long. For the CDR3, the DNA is TGTGCCAGCAGCTTAGATCCGCAGGCCAATGAGCAGTTCTTC. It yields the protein CASSLDPQANEQFF.

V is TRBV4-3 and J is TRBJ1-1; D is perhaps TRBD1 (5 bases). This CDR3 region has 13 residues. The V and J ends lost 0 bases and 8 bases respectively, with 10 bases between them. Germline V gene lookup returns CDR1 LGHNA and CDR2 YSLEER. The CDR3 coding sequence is TGCGCCAGCAGCCAAGATCGGGGGGGAGAAGCTTTCTTT. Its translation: CASSQDRGGEAFF.

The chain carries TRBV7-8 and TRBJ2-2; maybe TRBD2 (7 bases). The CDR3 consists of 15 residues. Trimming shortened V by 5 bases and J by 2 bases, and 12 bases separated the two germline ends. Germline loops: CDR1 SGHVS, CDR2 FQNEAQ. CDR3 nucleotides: TGTGCCAGCAGCACCCGCGGGGGCAACACCGGGGAGCTGTTTTTT. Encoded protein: CASSTRGGNTGELFF.

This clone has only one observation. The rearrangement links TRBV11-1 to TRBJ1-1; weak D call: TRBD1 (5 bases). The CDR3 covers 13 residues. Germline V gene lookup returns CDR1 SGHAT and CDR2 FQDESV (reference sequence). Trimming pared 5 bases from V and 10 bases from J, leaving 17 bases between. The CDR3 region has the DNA TGTGCCAGCAGCCTGTTCGGGGGGTCAGGAGCTTTCTTT. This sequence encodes CASSLFGGSGAFF.

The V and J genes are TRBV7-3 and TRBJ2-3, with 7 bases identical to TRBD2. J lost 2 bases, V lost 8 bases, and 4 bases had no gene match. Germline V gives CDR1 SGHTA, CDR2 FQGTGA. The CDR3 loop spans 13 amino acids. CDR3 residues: CASGRGDTDTQYF. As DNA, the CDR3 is TGTGCCAGCGGGAGGGGTGACACAGATACGCAGTATTTT.

CDR3 nucleotides: TGCGCCAGCAGGCGACAAGAGACCCAGTACTTC. This gives the protein CASRRQETQYF. This chain links TRBV5-1 with TRBJ2-5; unclear D gene. Germline V CDR1 and CDR2: SGHRS, YFSETQ. CDR3 length equals 11 residues. V was clipped by 5 bases and J by 2 bases, with 4 bases between them.

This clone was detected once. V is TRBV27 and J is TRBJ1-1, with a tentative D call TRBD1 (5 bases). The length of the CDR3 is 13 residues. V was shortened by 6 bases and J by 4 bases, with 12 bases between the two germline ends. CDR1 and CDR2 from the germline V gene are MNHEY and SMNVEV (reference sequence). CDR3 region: CASRKGIGTEAFF. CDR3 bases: TGTGCCAGCAGAAAGGGGATCGGCACTGAAGCTTTCTTT.

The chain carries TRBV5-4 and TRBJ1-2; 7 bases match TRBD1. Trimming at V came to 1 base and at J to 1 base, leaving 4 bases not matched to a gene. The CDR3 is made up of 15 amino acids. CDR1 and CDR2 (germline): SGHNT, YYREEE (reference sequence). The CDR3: CASSLWDRFNYGYTF. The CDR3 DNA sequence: TGTGCCAGCAGCTTGTGGGACAGATTTAACTATGGCTACACCTTC.

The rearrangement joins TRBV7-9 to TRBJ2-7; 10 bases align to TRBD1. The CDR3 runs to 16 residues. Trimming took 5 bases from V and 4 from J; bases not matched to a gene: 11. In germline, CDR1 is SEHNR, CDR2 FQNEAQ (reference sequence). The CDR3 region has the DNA TGTGCCAGCAGCCCCCACCCCGGGACAGGGGATTACGAGCAGTACTTC. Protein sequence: CASSPHPGTGDYEQYF.

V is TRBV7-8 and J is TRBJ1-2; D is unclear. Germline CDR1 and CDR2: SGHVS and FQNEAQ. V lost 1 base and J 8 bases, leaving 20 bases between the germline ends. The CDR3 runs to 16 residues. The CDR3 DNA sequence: TGTGCCAGCAGCTTAGGAATTGGTCGGGCCTCGGGAGGCTACACCTTC. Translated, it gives CASSLGIGRASGGYTF.

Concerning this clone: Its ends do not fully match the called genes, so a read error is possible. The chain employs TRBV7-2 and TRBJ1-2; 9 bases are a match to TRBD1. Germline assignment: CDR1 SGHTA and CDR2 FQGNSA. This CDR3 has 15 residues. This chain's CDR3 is CASSPTGTGHYGYTF. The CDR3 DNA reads TGTGCCAGCAGCCCCACCGGGACAGGGCACTACGGCTACACCTTC.

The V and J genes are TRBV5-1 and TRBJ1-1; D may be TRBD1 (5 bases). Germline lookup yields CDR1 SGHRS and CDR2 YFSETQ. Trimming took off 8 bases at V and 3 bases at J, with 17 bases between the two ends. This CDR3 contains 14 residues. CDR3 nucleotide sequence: TGCGCCAGTTTTGCCTCCGGGGGTTACACTGAAGCTTTCTTT. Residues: CASFASGGYTEAFF. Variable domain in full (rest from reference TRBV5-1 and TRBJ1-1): KAGVTQTPRYLIKTRGQQVTLSCSPISGHRSVSWYQQTPGQGLQFLFEYFSETQRNKGNFPGRFSGRQFSNSRSEMNVSTLELGDSALYLCASFASGGYTEAFFGQGTRLTVV.

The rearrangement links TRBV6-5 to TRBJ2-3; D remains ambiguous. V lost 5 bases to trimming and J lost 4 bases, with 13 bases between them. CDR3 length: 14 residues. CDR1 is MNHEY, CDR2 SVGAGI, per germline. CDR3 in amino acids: CASSPGPSSDTQYF. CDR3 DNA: TGTGCCAGCAGTCCCGGTCCTTCCTCAGATACGCAGTATTTT.

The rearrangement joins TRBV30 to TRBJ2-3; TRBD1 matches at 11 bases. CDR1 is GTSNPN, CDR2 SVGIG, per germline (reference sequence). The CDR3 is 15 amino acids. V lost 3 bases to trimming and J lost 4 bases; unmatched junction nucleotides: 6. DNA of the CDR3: TGTGCCTGGAGCTCCGGGACAGGGGGTGCAGATACGCAGTATTTT. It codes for CAWSSGTGGADTQYF.

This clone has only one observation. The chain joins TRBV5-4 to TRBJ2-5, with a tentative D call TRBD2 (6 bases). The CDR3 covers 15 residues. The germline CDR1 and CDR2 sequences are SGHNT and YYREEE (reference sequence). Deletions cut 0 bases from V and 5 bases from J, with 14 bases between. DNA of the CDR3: TGTGCCAGCAGCTTGGCGAGCGGGTTGGGGGAGACCCAGTACTTC. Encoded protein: CASSLASGLGETQYF.

The CDR3 sequence: CASSIDHRSGQETQYF. Written as DNA, the CDR3 is TGTGCCAGCAGCATTGACCACAGGTCCGGCCAAGAGACCCAGTACTTC. The gene calls are TRBV5-8 and TRBJ2-5; D perhaps matches TRBD1 (5 bases). The CDR3 length is 16 residues. Trimming cost V 4 bases and J 1 base, with 17 bases left between them. CDR1 is SGHTS, CDR2 YDEGEE, per germline.

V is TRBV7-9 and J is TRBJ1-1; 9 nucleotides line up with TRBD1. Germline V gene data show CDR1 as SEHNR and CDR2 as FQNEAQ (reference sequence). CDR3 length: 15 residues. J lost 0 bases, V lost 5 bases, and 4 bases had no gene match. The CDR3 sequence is CASSHGQGLNTEAFF. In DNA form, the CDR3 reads TGTGCCAGCAGCCACGGACAGGGGCTGAACACTGAAGCTTTCTTT.

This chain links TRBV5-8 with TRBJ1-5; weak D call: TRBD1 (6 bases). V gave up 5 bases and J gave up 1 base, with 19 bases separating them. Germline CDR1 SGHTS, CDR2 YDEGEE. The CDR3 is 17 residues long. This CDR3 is CASRSTGTSMSNQPQHF. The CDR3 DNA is TGTGCCAGCAGATCCACCGGGACATCTATGAGCAATCAGCCCCAGCATTTT.

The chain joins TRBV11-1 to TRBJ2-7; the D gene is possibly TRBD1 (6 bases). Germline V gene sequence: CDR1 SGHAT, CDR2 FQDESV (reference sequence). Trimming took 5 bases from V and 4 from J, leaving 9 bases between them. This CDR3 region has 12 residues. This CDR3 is CASSERGYEQYF. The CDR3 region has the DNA TGTGCCAGCAGCGAAAGGGGGTACGAGCAGTACTTC.

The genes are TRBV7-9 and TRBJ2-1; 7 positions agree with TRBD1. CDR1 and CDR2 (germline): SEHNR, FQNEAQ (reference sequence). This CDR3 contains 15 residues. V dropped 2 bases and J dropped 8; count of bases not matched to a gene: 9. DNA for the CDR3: TGTGCCAGCAGCTTACCGGGACAGCGGTCCGATGAGCAGTTCTTC. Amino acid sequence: CASSLPGQRSDEQFF.